The 4 T cell receptor beta chains presented below share a single source sample, sequenced in a study of blood T cell repertoires in COVID-19. Sequencing used immunoSEQ multiplex PCR; TCRdb keeps in-frame clones, though not all of them. The sample includes about 59,000 clones, about 80% of them seen just once. The sample was peripheral blood. These receptors came from a woman of 80 years or more with acute or convalescent COVID-19.

J is TRBJ2-1 and V is TRBV28; D is undetermined. Germline-derived CDR1 and CDR2 are MDHEN and SYDVKM. V dropped 8 bases and J dropped 0 bases, with 8 bases sitting between them. CDR3 length: 13 residues. CDR3 nucleotides: TGTGCCAGCCGAGGCGGCTCCTACAATGAGCAGTTCTTC. Its translation: CASRGGSYNEQFF.

This chain links TRBV7-3 with TRBJ1-3, with 8 positions matching TRBD1. The germline V gene encodes CDR1 SGHTA and CDR2 FQGTGA. V dropped 5 bases and J dropped 0; count of bases not matched to a gene: 15. The CDR3 covers 19 residues. The CDR3 is CASSPPTGELPHSGNTIYF. The CDR3, as DNA: TGTGCCAGCAGCCCCCCGACAGGGGAGCTTCCTCACTCTGGAAACACCATATATTTT.

This chain connects TRBV24-1 to TRBJ1-5; D is unresolved. In germline, CDR1 is KGHDR, CDR2 SFDVKD. CDR3 length: 15 residues. Trimming took off 2 bases at V and 5 bases at J, with 12 bases between the two ends. In DNA, the CDR3 is TGTGCCACCAGTGATTCGGGTCTCCGCTATCAGCCCCAGCATTTT. Protein product: CATSDSGLRYQPQHF.

This chain links TRBV18 with TRBJ1-1; 9 positions agree with TRBD1. The CDR3 loop spans 14 amino acids. CDR1 and CDR2 from the germline V gene are KGHSH and LQKENI. The J segment lost 1 base and the V segment lost 6 bases, leaving 3 bases of the junction unmatched. In DNA, the CDR3 is TGTGCCAGCTCGCGGACAGGGGCGAACACTGAAGCTTTCTTT. This gives the protein CASSRTGANTEAFF.